This T cell receptor (beta chain) was sequenced in a study of cytomegalovirus exposure and HLA in healthy donors. Study conclusions and caveats: Researchers reported in a later analysis that a missense DCLRE1C variant was tied to TCR beta V- and J-gene trimming. Analyses of presence/absence relied on an assumption of roughly uniform sequencing depth across donors. Most CMV-associated TCR beta chains appeared HLA-restricted in a later analysis. Rare sequences made up most TCRs, while some public TCRs were found in many donors.

It was with 60 Vbeta and 13 Jbeta primers that the PCR ran. Sequenced by immunoSEQ multiplex PCR; TCRdb stores in-frame clones only, minus some. This sample has about 160,000 clones; around 83% occur once, and the top ten carry more than 8%. In the case of this clone: Antigen: not known.

The germline V gene encodes CDR1 MDHEN and CDR2 SYDVKM. V was cut by 6 bases and J by 2 bases, with 10 bases left in between. This CDR3 has 14 residues. This sequence joins TRBV28 and TRBJ1-4, with D maybe TRBD1 (5 bases). The sequenced material came from PBMCs. This TCR derives from a male donor in good health and CMV-seropositive. The CDR3, as DNA: TGTGCCAGCAGCCTGGGGGGTACTAATGAAAAACTGTTTTTT. This encodes CASSLGGTNEKLFF.